This T cell receptor beta chain appears in the sequencing data of a study of T-cell reconstitution after alpha-beta-depleted transplantation in children. Molecular barcoding with unique molecular identifiers was used for the TCRbeta library. A single record per CDR3 protein comes from TCRdb applying MiXCR to the PCR reads. This sample has 300,000 to 400,000 distinct CDR3 sequences, with around 25% found just once. The length of the CDR3 is 11 residues. V lost 2 bases to trimming and J lost 7 bases, with 6 bases between them. Germline CDR1 reads SGHRS; CDR2 reads YFSETQ. This clonotype was found a few times.

The sequence was collected from a male patient younger than 18 who had a stem cell transplant for acute lymphoblastic leukemia, so the T cells may come from the graft donor. The chain employs TRBV5-1 and TRBJ2-5; no definite D call. The sequencing used PBMCs, mostly from graft donor cells, collected 180 days after TCRalphabeta/CD19-depleted stem cell transplant. The CDR3 sequence: CASSLKGTQYF. The CDR3 bases are TGCGCCAGCAGCTTAAAAGGGACCCAGTACTTC.